The T cell receptor beta chain under discussion was sequenced for a study of cytomegalovirus exposure and HLA in healthy donors. In the PCR, 60 Vbeta and 13 Jbeta primers were used. Profiled with immunoSEQ multiplex PCR; TCRdb holds only in-frame clones, not every one. The sample has more than 95,000 clones; 81% are singletons. The CDR3 sequence is 14 residues long. Per the germline V gene, CDR1 is SGHTA and CDR2 is FQGNSA. V was trimmed by 4 bases and J by 6 bases, leaving 15 bases between them. The chain recombines TRBV7-2 with TRBJ1-1; D gene uncertain. This receptor was obtained from a man between 18 and 29 years old in good health and CMV-seropositive. Input material: PBMCs. The CDR3 spells CASSSGVYEAEAFF. The CDR3 DNA sequence: TGTGCCAGCAGCTCCGGGGTATATGAGGCTGAAGCTTTCTTT.